The 18 T cell receptor beta chains presented below share a single source sample, sequenced in a study of post-analysis software for immune sequencing data. These receptors lack a known antigen. Study-wide results and caveats: Elevated frequency relative to controls characterized four to six TRBV segments in patients, TRBV5-6, TRBV5-1 and TRBV20-1 among them.

Each TCR beta cDNA library carried unique molecular identifiers. TCRdb called the PCR reads again in MiXCR, with one record for every CDR3 protein. The data hold 650,000 to 850,000 distinct CDR3 sequences, with approximately 44% observed a single time. The material sequenced was blood. The receptors originated from a girl aged 10-17 years with multiple sclerosis.

This clonotype was seen once. CDR3 amino acids: CATSRLPPVPYNEQFF. In nucleotides, the CDR3 is TGTGCCACCAGCAGACTCCCCCCGGTGCCCTACAATGAGCAGTTCTTC. This chain joins TRBV15 and TRBJ2-1; D not certain. V dropped 2 bases and J dropped 2 bases, with 13 bases sitting between them. Germline V gives CDR1 LNHNV, CDR2 YYDKDF (reference sequence). The CDR3 has 16 amino acids. The full variable domain, its missing parts supplied by reference TRBV15 and TRBJ2-1, is DAMVIQNPRYQVTQFGKPVTLSCSQTLNHNVMYWYQQKSSQAPKLLFHYYDKDFNNEADTPDNFQSRRPNTSFCFLDIRSPGLGDTAMYLCATSRLPPVPYNEQFFGPGTRLTVL.

This clonotype was counted between two and nine times. The chain carries TRBV18 and TRBJ2-1, with 14 bases identical to TRBD2. The CDR3 extends over 16 amino acids. Germline V CDR1 and CDR2: KGHSH, LQKENI. The V gene end was trimmed by 4 bases and the J gene end by 8 bases; junction bases not matched to a gene: 7. CDR3 amino acids: CASSRLAGGQGDEQFF. The CDR3 bases are TGTGCCAGCTCACGACTAGCGGGAGGGCAAGGGGATGAGCAGTTCTTC.

This chain connects TRBV29-1 to TRBJ2-1, with TRBD2 as a possible D gene (5 bases). Germline V gives CDR1 SQVTM, CDR2 ANQGSEA. Trimming pared 8 bases from V and 0 bases from J, leaving 14 bases between. This CDR3 is 14 amino acids long. The DNA of the CDR3 is TGCAGCATTACGGGAACCCACTCCTACAATGAGCAGTTCTTC. It codes for CSITGTHSYNEQFF.

This clonotype was seen at least ten times. The chain has TRBV6-1 and TRBJ2-7, with TRBD1 identical over 7 bases. V trimming: 6 bases; J trimming: 6 bases; junction bases outside the gene matches: 8. The CDR3 sequence is 13 residues long. Germline V gene data show CDR1 as MNHNS and CDR2 as SASEGT. The DNA of the CDR3 is TGTGCCAGCAGGAACAGGGGAAGTGGCGAGCAGTACTTC. It codes for CASRNRGSGEQYF.

This clonotype was seen a handful of times. The gene calls are TRBV20-1 and TRBJ2-3, with D hard to call. The CDR3 runs 13 residues. V dropped 6 bases and J dropped 1 base, with 11 bases sitting between them. Germline V gene sequence: CDR1 DFQATT, CDR2 SNEGSKA (reference sequence). CDR3 in amino acids: CSAPTRGTDTQYF. The CDR3 DNA sequence: TGCAGTGCCCCGACTCGGGGCACAGATACGCAGTATTTT.

This clonotype has only a few counts. This sequence joins TRBV12-3 or TRBV12-4 and TRBJ1-2, with D possibly being TRBD1 (5 bases). This CDR3 is built from 14 residues. V dropped 5 bases and J dropped 8 bases, with 18 bases sitting between them. The CDR3 sequence is CASSPRVGVGGYTF. CDR3 bases: TGTGCCAGCAGTCCCCGCGTAGGGGTTGGGGGCTACACCTTC.

V gene TRBV5-1 combines with J gene TRBJ1-2, with D unresolved. V was shortened by 4 bases and J by 5 bases, with 15 bases between the two germline ends. Germline CDR1 and CDR2: SGHRS and YFSETQ. This CDR3 comprises 14 residues. The CDR3: CASSAAGIWYGYTF. CDR3 nucleotides: TGCGCCAGCAGCGCCGCGGGCATATGGTATGGCTACACCTTC.

The chain recombines TRBV14 with TRBJ2-5; D is ambiguous. With 3 bases removed from V and 0 bases from J, the gap between germline ends came to 17 bases. The germline V gene encodes CDR1 SGHDN and CDR2 FVKESK. The CDR3 has 17 residues. The chain's CDR3 is CASSHLRKGWYQETQYF. CDR3 sequence (DNA): TGTGCCAGCAGCCACCTGAGGAAGGGATGGTACCAAGAGACCCAGTACTTC.

Written as DNA, the CDR3 is TGTGCTAGTGGTTTTAGCACCCAAGCGGGCCACACCCAAGAGACCCAGTACTTC. Its translation: CASGFSTQAGHTQETQYF. The chain recombines TRBV12-5 with TRBJ2-5; a possible D gene is TRBD2 (6 bases). The V end was cut by 3 bases, the J end by 1 base, with 21 bases between. Germline V CDR1 and CDR2: LGHNT, FRNRAP. The length of the CDR3 is 18 residues.

The chain has TRBV20-1 and TRBJ2-3; D remains unclear. CDR1 and CDR2 (germline): DFQATT, SNEGSKA (reference sequence). V was shortened by 6 bases and J by 2 bases, with 3 bases between the two germline ends. The CDR3 contains 10 residues. The CDR3 DNA reads as TGCAGTGCCCCCACAGATACGCAGTATTTT. Translated: CSAPTDTQYF.

Comment on this clonotype: One junction end does not reproduce the germline sequence, and a read error may be involved. The chain combines TRBV12-3 or TRBV12-4 with TRBJ2-1; tentative D call: TRBD2 (7 bases). The CDR3 totals 17 residues. The CDR3: CDSSSPRGTNSGNEQFF. The CDR3 nucleotides are TGTGACAGCAGTTCCCCAAGGGGGACTAATTCTGGCAATGAGCAGTTCTTC.

The chain couples TRBV9 to TRBJ1-1; D may be TRBD1 (5 bases). The CDR3 is 14 residues long. The V end lost 0 bases, the J end lost 1 base, and 7 bases lay between the germline ends. The germline V gene encodes CDR1 SGDLS and CDR2 YYNGEE. This chain's CDR3 is CASSVGRGNTEAFF. DNA for the CDR3: TGTGCCAGCAGCGTAGGGAGGGGGAACACTGAAGCTTTCTTT. The full variable domain, in which reference TRBV9 and TRBJ1-1 provide the parts outside the CDR3, is DSGVTQTPKHLITATGQRVTLRCSPRSGDLSVYWYQQSLDQGLQFLIQYYNGEERAKGNILERFSAQQFPDLHSELNLSSLELGDSALYFCASSVGRGNTEAFFGQGTRLTVV.

In this sample, this clonotype turned up a few times. This chain connects TRBV27 to TRBJ2-5; unclear D gene. The CDR3 covers 13 residues. Germline assignment: CDR1 MNHEY and CDR2 SMNVEV (reference sequence). Trimming left V 2 bases short and J 5 bases short, with 9 bases between. The CDR3 region has the DNA TGTGCCAGCAGTTTAGGGAACGGTGAGACCCAGTACTTC. It specifies CASSLGNGETQYF.

The chain couples TRBV6-5 to TRBJ1-5; D call uncertain. The CDR3 consists of 14 residues. Looked up from germline, CDR1 is MNHEY and CDR2 is SVGAGI. The CDR3 nucleotides read TGTGTCACGCCTTGGTGTGATAGCAATCAGCCCCAGCATTTT. Protein sequence: CVTPWCDSNQPQHF.

This clonotype has only one observation. For the CDR3, the DNA is TGTGCCAGCAGTTTATCACCCAGTGGGGGGCAGTTCTTC. This encodes CASSLSPSGGQFF. The chain combines TRBV12-3 or TRBV12-4 with TRBJ2-1; TRBD1 or TRBD2 may be the D gene (5 bases each). The CDR3 length is 13 residues. The V end was cut by 2 bases, the J end by 12 bases, with 14 bases between.

The V and J genes are TRBV29-1 and TRBJ1-2, with a tentative D call TRBD1 (5 bases). Trimming took off 3 bases at V and 4 bases at J, with 12 bases between the two ends. Per the germline V gene, CDR1 is SQVTM and CDR2 is ANQGSEA. There are 13 residues in the CDR3. CDR3 loop: CSVEEDSSYGYTF. For the CDR3, the DNA is TGCAGCGTTGAGGAAGACAGCTCCTATGGCTACACCTTC.

J is TRBJ2-7 and V is TRBV2; D gene ambiguous. The end of the DNA fits TRBJ2-5 better, so the J call may be wrong. The CDR3 runs to 12 residues. CDR1 and CDR2 (germline): SNHLY, FYNNEI. This CDR3 is CASATGWETQYF. The CDR3 DNA reads as TGTGCCAGCGCAACGGGTTGGGAGACCCAGTACTTC.

This clonotype was observed a handful of times. The chain combines TRBV6-5 with TRBJ2-5, with unresolved D. The CDR3 loop spans 11 amino acids. Germline values: CDR1 MNHEY, CDR2 SVGAGI. Trimming cost V 8 bases and J 2 bases, with 6 bases left between them. The CDR3 nucleotides read TGTGCCAGCGGGCAGCAAGAGACCCAGTACTTC. It encodes CASGQQETQYF.